This TCR beta chain was sequenced in a study of blood T cells in healthy people across ages. Germline loops: CDR1 SQVTM, CDR2 ANQGSEA. Between the trimmed V and J ends, which lost 1 base and 15 bases, there was a span of 25 bases. The CDR3 spans 15 residues. The study's findings and limits: Age advanced and TCR beta diversity per million T cells fell, roughly linearly.

To note about this clonotype: Its antigen is not known.

A second roughly 6 to 12 cycle PCR used barcoded and J-beta primers. Each CDR3 protein gets one entry after TCRdb re-called the 5' RACE reads with MiXCR. The sample yields more than 800,000 distinct CDR3 sequences, 40% to 55% seen once. This sequence was found in a woman aged 55-69 years in good health. The V call is TRBV29-1, the J call TRBJ2-1; TRBD2 might be the D (6 bases). Sequenced: blood. The CDR3 protein is CSVEAPTPSASRGFF. The CDR3 DNA reads as TGCAGCGTTGAAGCTCCCACACCTAGCGCCTCCCGGGGGTTCTTC.